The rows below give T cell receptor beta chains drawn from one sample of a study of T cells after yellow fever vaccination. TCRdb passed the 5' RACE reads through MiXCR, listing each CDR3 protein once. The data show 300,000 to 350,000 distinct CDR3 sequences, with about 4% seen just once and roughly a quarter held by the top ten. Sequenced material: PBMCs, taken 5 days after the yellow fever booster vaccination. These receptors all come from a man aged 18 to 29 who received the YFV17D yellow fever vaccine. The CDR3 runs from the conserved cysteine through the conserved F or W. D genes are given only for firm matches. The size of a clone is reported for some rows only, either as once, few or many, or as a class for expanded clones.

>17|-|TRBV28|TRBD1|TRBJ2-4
TGTGCCAGCAGTGGGACAGGGGGCGCATCGACCAAAAACATTCAGTACTTC
CASSGTGGASTKNIQYF
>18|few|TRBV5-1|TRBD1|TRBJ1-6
TGCGCCAGCAGCTTAATCGCCCGGGACAGTTGGAATAATTCACCCCTCCACTTT
CASSLIARDSWNNSPLHF
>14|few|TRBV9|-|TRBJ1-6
TGTGCCAGCAGCGTAGGGGACACTAATTCACCCCTCCACTTT
CASSVGDTNSPLHF
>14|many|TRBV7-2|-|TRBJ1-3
TGTGCCAGCAGCCCCGAGCGGAGTGTAAACACCATATATTTT
CASSPERSVNTIYF
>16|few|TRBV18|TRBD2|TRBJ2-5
TGTGCCAGCTCACCGGGCCAGACTAGCGGGTTAGAGACCCAGTACTTC
CASSPGQTSGLETQYF
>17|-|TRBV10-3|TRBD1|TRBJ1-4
TGTGCCATCAGTGAACGCCCAGGGGGGACCGCCGGCGAAAAACTGTTTTTT
CAISERPGGTAGEKLFF
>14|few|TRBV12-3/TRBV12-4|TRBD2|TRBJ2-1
TGTGCCAGCACCCTCCTAGCGGCTGACAATGAGCAGTTCTTC
CASTLLAADNEQFF
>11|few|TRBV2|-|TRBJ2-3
TGTGCCAGCACCCTCACAGATACGCAGTATTTT
CASTLTDTQYF
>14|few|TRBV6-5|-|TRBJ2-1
TGTGCCAGCAGTTACTTAACCTCATACAATGAGCAGTTCTTC
CASSYLTSYNEQFF
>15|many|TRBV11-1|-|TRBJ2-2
TGTGCCAGCAGCTTAGGGTTGTGGGGCACCGGGGAGCTGTTTTTT
CASSLGLWGTGELFF
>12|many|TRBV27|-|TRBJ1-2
TGTGCCAGCAGCGGGCAAAACTATGGCTACACCTTC
CASSGQNYGYTF
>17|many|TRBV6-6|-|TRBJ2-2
TGTGCCAGCAGTGCCCACCGGGACCCAGCCTCCCCCGGGGAGCTGTTTTTT
CASSAHRDPASPGELFF
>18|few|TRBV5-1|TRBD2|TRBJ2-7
TGCGCCAGCAGCTTCGGGGGGGCCAACACTTTTAGCTCCTACGAGCAGTACTTC
CASSFGGANTFSSYEQYF
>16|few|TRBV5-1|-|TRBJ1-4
TGCGCCAGCAGCTTGGCCACAGGGATCACTAATGAAAAACTGTTTTTT
CASSLATGITNEKLFF
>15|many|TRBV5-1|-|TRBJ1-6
TGCGCCAGCAAGGTAGGGACGCCGTCGTGGTCACCCCTCCACTTT
CASKVGTPSWSPLHF
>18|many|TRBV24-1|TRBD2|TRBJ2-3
TGTGCCACCAGTGATCCAACGCCGGGGGGGTCTGGCACAGATACGCAGTATTTT
CATSDPTPGGSGTDTQYF
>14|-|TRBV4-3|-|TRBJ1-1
TGCGCCAGCAGCCAAGATAGACGCGGGACTGAAGCTTTCTTT
CASSQDRRGTEAFF
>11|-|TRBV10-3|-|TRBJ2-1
TGTGCCATCAGTGAGTACAATGAGCAGTTCTTC
CAISEYNEQFF
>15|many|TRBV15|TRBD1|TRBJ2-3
TGTGCCACCACCCGGGACAGGCACTACACAGATACGCAGTATTTT
CATTRDRHYTDTQYF
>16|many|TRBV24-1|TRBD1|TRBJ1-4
TGTGCCACCAGTGACCACCGGGACAGTTCTAATGAAAAACTGTTTTTT
CATSDHRDSSNEKLFF
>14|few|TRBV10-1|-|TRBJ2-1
TGCGCCAGCAGTTCAGCGGACCATGGAAATGAGCAGTTCTTC
CASSSADHGNEQFF
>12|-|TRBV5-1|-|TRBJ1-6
TGCGCCAGTAAGGAGAAGGAGGCACCCCTCCACTTT
CASKEKEAPLHF
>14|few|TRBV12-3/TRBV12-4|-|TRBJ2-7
TGTGCCAGCGGCGAAAGGACAGCGAAGGGGGAGCAGTACTTC
CASGERTAKGEQYF